This paragraph reports one T cell receptor beta chain. The antigen remains unidentified. Likely a read error: the CDR3 ends without its conserved phenylalanine or tryptophan. This sample was taken from a study of CD8+CD57+ T cells in acquired aplastic anemia. As for the study in general: Where healthy donors were concerned, CD4+ cells averaged approximately 11 million reads. Study conclusions and caveats: The same twenty-nine CD8+ CDR3 sequences occurred in patients and in controls.

V lost 2 bases and J lost 1, with 9 bases in between. In germline, CDR1 is SNHLY, CDR2 FYNNEI. The CDR3 is 15 residues long. It was genomic DNA that served as the template for profiling TCR beta VDJ and CDR3. TCRdb redid the calling of the reads with MiXCR, one entry per CDR3 protein. The profile shows some 48,000 distinct CDR3 sequences, around 70% of them singletons. The chain employs TRBV2 and TRBJ2-1; no reliable D call. The clonotype comes from a human donor in good health, serving as a control. Source material: sorted CD4+, CD8+, or CD8+CD57+ T cells (not recorded which) from PBMCs. Written as DNA, the CDR3 is TGTGCCAGCAGTGAATTAGCTACTTCCTACAATGAGCAGTTCTCC. Translated: CASSELATSYNEQFS.